The T cell receptor (beta chain) under discussion was sequenced for a study of response to subunit inactivated influenza vaccine. This clonotype has only a few counts. With 5 bases removed from V and 1 base from J, the gap between germline ends came to 11 bases. CDR1 and CDR2 from the germline V gene are SGHAT and FQNNGV. The CDR3 has 15 amino acids. TCRdb reanalysed the RT-PCR reads using MiXCR and keeps one entry per CDR3 protein. The table records about 500,000 distinct CDR3 sequences, approximately 15% of them present only once. The J gene is TRBJ1-4, the V gene TRBV11-2; D possibly corresponds to TRBD1 (6 bases). This specimen was CD4+ T cells sorted from PBMCs, taken approximately 25 months after vaccination. This sequence was found in a man aged 50-75 years who received an inactivated influenza vaccine. CDR3 coding DNA: TGTGCCAGCAGCCTAGGGGGAATAACTAATGAAAAACTGTTTTTT. Amino acids: CASSLGGITNEKLFF.